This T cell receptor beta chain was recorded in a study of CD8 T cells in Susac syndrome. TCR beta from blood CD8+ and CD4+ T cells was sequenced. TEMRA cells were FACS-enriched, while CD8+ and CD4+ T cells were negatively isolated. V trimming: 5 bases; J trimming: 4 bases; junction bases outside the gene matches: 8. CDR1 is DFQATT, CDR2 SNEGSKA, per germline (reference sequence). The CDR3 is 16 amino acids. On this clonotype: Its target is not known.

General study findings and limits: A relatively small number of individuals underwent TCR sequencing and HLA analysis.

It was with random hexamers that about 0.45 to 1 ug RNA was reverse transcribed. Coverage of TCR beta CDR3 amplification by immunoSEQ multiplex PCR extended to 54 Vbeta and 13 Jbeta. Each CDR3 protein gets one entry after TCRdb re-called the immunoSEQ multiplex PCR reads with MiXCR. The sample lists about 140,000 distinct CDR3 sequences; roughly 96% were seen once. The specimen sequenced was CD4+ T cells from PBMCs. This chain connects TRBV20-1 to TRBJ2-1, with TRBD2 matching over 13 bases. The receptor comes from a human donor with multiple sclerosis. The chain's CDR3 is CSASQTSGGRYNEQFF. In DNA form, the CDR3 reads TGCAGTGCTTCACAGACTAGCGGGGGGAGATACAATGAGCAGTTCTTC.